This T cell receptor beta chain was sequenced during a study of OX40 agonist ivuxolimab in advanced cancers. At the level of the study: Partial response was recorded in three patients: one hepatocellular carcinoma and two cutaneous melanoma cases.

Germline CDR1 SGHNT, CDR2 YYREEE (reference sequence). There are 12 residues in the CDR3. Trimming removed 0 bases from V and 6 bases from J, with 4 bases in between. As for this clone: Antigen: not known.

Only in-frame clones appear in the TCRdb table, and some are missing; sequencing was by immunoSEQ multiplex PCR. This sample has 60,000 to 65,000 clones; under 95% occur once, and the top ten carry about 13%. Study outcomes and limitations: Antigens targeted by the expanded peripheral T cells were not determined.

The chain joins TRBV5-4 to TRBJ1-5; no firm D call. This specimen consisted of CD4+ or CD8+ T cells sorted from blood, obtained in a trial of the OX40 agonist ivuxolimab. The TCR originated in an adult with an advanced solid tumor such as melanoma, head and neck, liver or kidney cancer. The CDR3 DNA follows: TGTGCCAGCAGCTTGGACGGTCAGCCCCAGCATTTT. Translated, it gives CASSLDGQPQHF.